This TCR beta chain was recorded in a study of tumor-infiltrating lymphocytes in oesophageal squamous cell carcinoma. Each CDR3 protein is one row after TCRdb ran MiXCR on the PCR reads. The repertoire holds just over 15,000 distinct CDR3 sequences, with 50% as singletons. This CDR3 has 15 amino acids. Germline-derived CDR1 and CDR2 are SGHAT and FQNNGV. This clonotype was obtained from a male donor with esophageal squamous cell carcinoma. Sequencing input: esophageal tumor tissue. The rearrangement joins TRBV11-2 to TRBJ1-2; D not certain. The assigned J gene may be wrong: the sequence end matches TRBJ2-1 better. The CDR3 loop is CASSPGSSSYNEQFF. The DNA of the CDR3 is TGTGCCAGCAGCCCTGGCTCGAGCTCCTACAATGAGCAGTTCTTC.